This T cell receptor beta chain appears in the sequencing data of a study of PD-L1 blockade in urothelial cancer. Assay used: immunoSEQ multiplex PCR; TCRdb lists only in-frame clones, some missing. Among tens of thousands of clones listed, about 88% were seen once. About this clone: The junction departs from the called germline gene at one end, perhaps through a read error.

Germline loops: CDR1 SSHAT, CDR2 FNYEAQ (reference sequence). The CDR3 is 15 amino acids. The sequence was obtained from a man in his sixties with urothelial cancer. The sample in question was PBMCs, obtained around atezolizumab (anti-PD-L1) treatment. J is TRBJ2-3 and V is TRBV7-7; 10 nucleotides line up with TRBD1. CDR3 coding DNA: TGTGCTAGCAGCTTTGGGACAGGGGCCACAGATACGCAGTATTTT. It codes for CASSFGTGATDTQYF.